The 26 T cell receptor beta chains listed next were all sequenced from one sample in a study of blood T cell repertoires in COVID-19. The assay was immunoSEQ multiplex PCR, and TCRdb's table has in-frame clones only and misses some. This sample has more than 200,000 clones; roughly 85% occur once, and the top ten carry 2% to 3%. The sequencing sample was made of peripheral blood. Receptor source: a woman aged 40 to 50 with active or convalescent COVID-19.

The rearrangement links TRBV27 to TRBJ2-7, with D possibly TRBD1 on 6 matching bases. This CDR3 comprises 15 residues. Per germline, CDR1 MNHEY and CDR2 SMNVEV (reference sequence). The germline V and J ends were trimmed by 7 bases and 3 bases, with 19 bases remaining between them. In DNA form, the CDR3 reads TGTGCCAGCACCCCTTCGGACAGATTCTTCTACGAGCAGTACTTC. Translated, it gives CASTPSDRFFYEQYF.

J is TRBJ1-2 and V is TRBV24-1; TRBD1 aligns across 12 bases. Unmatched junction bases numbered 5, after V lost 1 base and J lost 6 bases. The CDR3 sequence is 16 residues long. Looked up from germline, CDR1 is KGHDR and CDR2 is SFDVKD. The CDR3 protein is CATSDFGTGGVDGYTF. CDR3 in DNA: TGTGCCACCAGTGATTTTGGGACAGGGGGCGTCGATGGCTACACCTTC.

The V and J genes are TRBV27 and TRBJ1-1, with a tentative D call TRBD1 (6 bases). Per the germline V gene, CDR1 is MNHEY and CDR2 is SMNVEV (reference sequence). The CDR3 consists of 13 residues. V lost 6 bases, J lost 7 bases, and 15 bases lay in between. CDR3 nucleotide sequence: TGTGCCAGCAGCCAAAGGGGGAGCCTTGAAGCTTTCTTT. Its protein product is CASSQRGSLEAFF.

The chain couples TRBV30 to TRBJ2-2; the D is unclear. Germline CDR1 and CDR2: GTSNPN and SVGIG (reference sequence). The V gene lost 2 bases and the J gene lost 6 bases, with 10 bases spanning the gap. The CDR3 has 13 residues. The CDR3 DNA follows: TGTGCCTGGAGTCCCCTTCTCGCCGGGGAGCTGTTTTTT. Protein sequence: CAWSPLLAGELFF.

The J gene is TRBJ2-5, the V gene TRBV11-2; 8 positions agree with TRBD2. Trimming cost V 3 bases and J 3 bases; bases outside gene matches: 15. The CDR3 spans 18 residues. CDR1 and CDR2 from the germline V gene are SGHAT and FQNNGV. The CDR3 bases are TGTGCCAGCAGCTTTCCAGCGGGGGACCTTCCCAATAAAGAGACCCAGTACTTC. Its translation: CASSFPAGDLPNKETQYF.

J is TRBJ2-1 and V is TRBV10-1; 9 nucleotides match TRBD1. The CDR3 extends over 15 amino acids. Losses at the gene ends were 3 bases for V and 5 bases for J; bases not matched to a gene: 5. Germline V gives CDR1 WNHNN, CDR2 SYGVQD (reference sequence). The CDR3 region is CASSDGTGLHNEQFF. In DNA, the CDR3 is TGCGCCAGCAGTGATGGGACAGGGTTACACAATGAGCAGTTCTTC.

This clone appeared a few times. This chain connects TRBV9 to TRBJ1-2; D remains unclear. The CDR3 covers 18 residues. Germline V gene lookup returns CDR1 SGDLS and CDR2 YYNGEE. The ends were cut back, 1 base at V and 1 base at J, with 20 bases in the middle. DNA for the CDR3: TGTGCCAGCAGCGTACAGGAGGGCCGGGCAAGAGATAACTATGGCTACACCTTC. Translating it yields CASSVQEGRARDNYGYTF.

This clone was seen only once. The V and J genes are TRBV10-2 and TRBJ2-1, with 9 bases lining up with TRBD2. This CDR3 is built from 17 residues. The J segment lost 2 bases and the V segment lost 6 bases, leaving 11 bases of the junction unmatched. Looked up from germline, CDR1 is WSHSY and CDR2 is SAAADI. The CDR3, as DNA: TGCGCCAGCAGACGAACTAGCGGGCGCAGCCCCTACAATGAGCAGTTCTTC. It translates to CASRRTSGRSPYNEQFF.

The gene calls are TRBV3-1 (or the pseudogene TRBV3-2) and TRBJ2-4; TRBD1 matches at 7 bases. V shed 3 bases and J 4 bases; nucleotides not matched to a gene: 6. This CDR3 region has 15 residues. CDR1 is LGHDT, CDR2 YNNKEL, per germline (reference sequence). The CDR3 region is CASSQGTVPKNIQYF. Written as DNA, the CDR3 is TGTGCCAGCAGCCAGGGGACAGTCCCGAAAAACATTCAGTACTTC.

The rearrangement links TRBV20-1 to TRBJ1-1; D uncertain. Trimming cost V 7 bases and J 10 bases, with 16 bases left between them. The germline V gene encodes CDR1 DFQATT and CDR2 SNEGSKA (reference sequence). The CDR3 extends over 11 amino acids. Here the CDR3 DNA reads TGCAGTGGCACGACGGGGTTACGAGCTTTCTTT. Amino acids: CSGTTGLRAFF.

The rearrangement uses TRBV5-5 and TRBJ2-5, with D possibly being TRBD1 (5 bases). V dropped 6 bases and J dropped 4 bases, with 19 bases sitting between them. CDR3 size: 15 residues. The germline gives CDR1 SGHKS, CDR2 YYEKEE (reference sequence). Written as DNA, the CDR3 is TGTGCCAGCACCCCCGTCGGGCGTAGGGGAGAGACCCAGTACTTC. Residues: CASTPVGRRGETQYF.

The chain couples TRBV19 to TRBJ1-1; a possible D gene is TRBD1 (6 bases). Deletions cut 5 bases from V and 2 bases from J, with 12 bases between. The germline CDR1 and CDR2 sequences are LNHDA and SQIVND (reference sequence). CDR3 size: 14 residues. The CDR3 loop reads CASSPQGSNTEAFF. Written as DNA, the CDR3 is TGTGCCAGTAGTCCACAGGGTTCTAACACTGAAGCTTTCTTT.

The J gene is TRBJ1-2, the V gene TRBV6-6; maybe TRBD1 (6 bases). Germline V lookup: CDR1 MNHNY, CDR2 SVGAGI (reference sequence). The ends were cut back, 2 bases at V and 2 bases at J, with 12 bases in the middle. The CDR3 runs 15 residues. CDR3 amino acids: CASSYVDRLNYGYTF. The CDR3 DNA sequence: TGTGCCAGCAGTTACGTGGACAGACTAAACTATGGCTACACCTTC.

This clone was detected only a few times. CDR3 coding DNA: TGTGCCAGCAGCTTAGGGTCAGGGCCTTTCACTGAAGCTTTCTTT. Translation gives CASSLGSGPFTEAFF. The rearrangement joins TRBV7-9 to TRBJ1-1; D might be TRBD1 (5 bases). From germline, CDR1 is SEHNR and CDR2 FQNEAQ (reference sequence). CDR3 length equals 15 residues. V gave up 1 base and J gave up 4 bases, with 13 bases separating them.

This clone was observed a single time. This sequence joins TRBV5-6 and TRBJ1-1, with a tentative D call TRBD1 (6 bases). CDR3 size: 14 residues. The V and J ends lost 3 bases and 3 bases respectively, with 12 bases between them. Germline lookup yields CDR1 SGHDT and CDR2 YYEEEE. CDR3 in amino acids: CASSSGVLYTEAFF. In nucleotides, the CDR3 is TGTGCCAGCAGCTCAGGGGTACTCTACACTGAAGCTTTCTTT.

The rearrangement uses TRBV10-2 and TRBJ2-2; the D gene is possibly TRBD2 (5 bases). The CDR3 length is 14 residues. V dropped 7 bases and J dropped 7 bases, with 16 bases sitting between them. Germline-derived CDR1 and CDR2 are WSHSY and SAAADI. In DNA, the CDR3 is TGCGCCAGCACCCCGGACGGGCGGGTCGGGGAGCTGTTTTTT. This gives the protein CASTPDGRVGELFF.

The chain uses TRBV15 and TRBJ1-6; the D gene is possibly TRBD1 (5 bases). Germline V CDR1 and CDR2: LNHNV, YYDKDF (reference sequence). The germline V and J ends were trimmed by 1 base and 7 bases, with 8 bases remaining between them. CDR3 length equals 14 residues. In DNA form, the CDR3 reads TGTGCCACCAGCAGAGTCCAGGGAAATTCACCCCTCCACTTT. This gives the protein CATSRVQGNSPLHF.

V and J are TRBV11-2 and TRBJ2-7, with 9 bases that match TRBD1. This CDR3 has 17 amino acids. In germline, CDR1 is SGHAT, CDR2 FQNNGV. The V segment lost 2 bases and the J segment 3 bases; nucleotides outside the gene matches: 11. CDR3 sequence: CASSLRGGTGRIYEQYF. CDR3 DNA sequence: TGTGCCAGCAGCTTAAGGGGGGGGACAGGGAGAATCTACGAGCAGTACTTC.

The table lists this clone with many counts. The chain carries TRBV5-6 and TRBJ1-2; the D gene is possibly TRBD1 (6 bases). V was clipped by 4 bases and J by 0 bases, with 16 bases between them. The CDR3 extends over 16 amino acids. Germline CDR1 reads SGHDT; CDR2 reads YYEEEE. CDR3 amino acids: CASSLYRVSANYGYTF. The CDR3, as DNA: TGTGCCAGCAGCCTATACAGGGTCTCGGCTAACTATGGCTACACCTTC. The full variable domain, completed using reference TRBV5-6 and TRBJ1-2, is DAGVTQSPTHLIKTRGQQVTLRCSPKSGHDTVSWYQQALGQGPQFIFQYYEEEERQRGNFPDRFSGHQFPNYSSELNVNALLLGDSALYLCASSLYRVSANYGYTFGSGTRLTVV.

This clone has just a few counts. The chain is built from TRBV4-2 and TRBJ1-2, with D tentatively TRBD1 (6 bases). Deletions cut 4 bases from V and 4 bases from J, with 19 bases between. Germline CDR1 is LGHNA and CDR2 is YNFKEQ. This CDR3 spans 16 amino acids. The CDR3: CASSPSTGSEVYGYTF. DNA of the CDR3: TGTGCCAGCAGCCCCTCGACAGGCTCAGAGGTCTATGGCTACACCTTC.

This CDR3 is CSVAGQKNTEAFF. The CDR3 DNA is TGCAGCGTCGCGGGACAGAAGAACACTGAAGCTTTCTTT. V usage is TRBV29-1 and J usage is TRBJ1-1, with 7 bases identical to TRBD1. Per the germline V gene, CDR1 is SQVTM and CDR2 is ANQGSEA. J lost 1 base, V lost 6 bases, and 5 bases had no gene match. CDR3 length equals 13 residues.

This chain connects TRBV29-1 to TRBJ2-7; 10 nucleotides line up with TRBD1. CDR1 SQVTM and CDR2 ANQGSEA come from the germline V gene. J was trimmed by 6 bases and V by 1 base; bases with no gene match: 0. There are 12 residues in the CDR3. The chain's CDR3 is CSVEGDRGEQYF. The CDR3 coding sequence is TGCAGCGTTGAAGGGGACAGGGGCGAGCAGTACTTC.

This chain links TRBV7-9 with TRBJ1-1; D might be TRBD1 (5 bases). In germline, CDR1 is SEHNR, CDR2 FQNEAQ (reference sequence). The CDR3 is 13 residues long. Trimming left V 6 bases short and J 3 bases short, with 11 bases between. In nucleotides, the CDR3 is TGTGCCAGCAGTACCAGGGCGGACACTGAAGCTTTCTTT. As protein: CASSTRADTEAFF.

The chain combines TRBV19 with TRBJ2-7; D is perhaps TRBD1 (6 bases). The CDR3 has 15 residues. Per the germline V gene, CDR1 is LNHDA and CDR2 is SQIVND (reference sequence). The V and J ends lost 4 bases and 0 bases respectively, with 13 bases between them. CDR3 sequence: CASSTPGQSSYEQYF. CDR3 coding DNA: TGTGCCAGTAGTACCCCGGGACAAAGCTCCTACGAGCAGTACTTC. Based on the CDR3 plus reference TRBV19 and TRBJ2-7, the full variable domain is DGGITQSPKYLFRKEGQNVTLSCEQNLNHDAMYWYRQDPGQGLRLIYYSQIVNDFQKGDIAEGYSVSREKKESFPLTVTSAQKNPTAFYLCASSTPGQSSYEQYFGPGTRLTVT.

This sequence joins TRBV6-5 and TRBJ1-1; 8 bases are a match to TRBD1. V was pared by 8 bases and J by 4 bases, with 6 bases of the junction left unmatched. This CDR3 spans 13 amino acids. Germline CDR1 is MNHEY and CDR2 is SVGAGI. For the CDR3, the DNA is TGTGCCAGCCTAGACAGGGGTGGCACTGAAGCTTTCTTT. Translating it yields CASLDRGGTEAFF.

The chain couples TRBV3-1 (or the pseudogene TRBV3-2) to TRBJ2-1, with 7 bases identical to TRBD1. V shed 4 bases and J 0 bases; nucleotides not matched to a gene: 3. Germline-derived CDR1 and CDR2 are LGHDT and YNNKEL (reference sequence). This CDR3 is built from 15 residues. The CDR3 region is CASSRGGGSYNEQFF. CDR3 bases: TGTGCCAGCAGCCGAGGGGGCGGCTCCTACAATGAGCAGTTCTTC.